The sequence of this TCR beta chain was determined in a study of CD8 T cells in Susac syndrome. This CDR3 comprises 15 residues. Trimming removed 4 bases at V and 6 bases at J, with 14 bases between. CDR1 and CDR2 (germline): SGHRS, YFSETQ. RNA totalling roughly 0.45 to 1 ug underwent reverse transcription with random hexamers. Amplification of TCR beta CDR3 was carried out by immunoSEQ multiplex PCR, which covered 54 Vbeta and 13 Jbeta segments. TCRdb fed the immunoSEQ multiplex PCR reads into MiXCR, producing one record per CDR3 protein. There are over 95,000 distinct CDR3 sequences in the sample; roughly 91% occur only once, and 0.13% to 0.15% lies in the top ten. CD8+ and CD4+ blood T cells underwent TCR beta sequencing.

The chain joins TRBV5-1 to TRBJ1-6, with D tentatively TRBD1 (5 bases). The sample comprised CD4+ T cells from PBMCs. The TCR was taken from a human donor in good health. The DNA for the CDR3 is TGCGCCAGCAGCCGGACACAGGCCGTTAATTCACCCCTCCACTTT. It yields the protein CASSRTQAVNSPLHF.